These T cell receptor beta chains were read from a single sample in a study of blood T cell repertoires in COVID-19. Measured with immunoSEQ multiplex PCR; TCRdb has only the in-frame clones, and not every one. Of about 270,000 clones listed, 80% to 90% are singletons. Sample: peripheral blood. The receptor set was obtained from a woman aged 50 to 60 with acute or convalescent COVID-19. CDR3s include the opening cysteine and the closing phenylalanine or tryptophan. The D gene is left open where the match is weak. Clone size appears in some rows only: once, few, many, or a class for an expanded clone.

clone size: .; J gene: TRBJ2-6; V gene: TRBV2; D gene: .; CDR3 DNA: TGTGCCAGCAGTGAAGAATTAGGCCTAGCTTCTGGGGCCAACGTCCTGACTTTC; CDR3 protein: CASSEELGLASGANVLTF
clone size: .; J gene: TRBJ2-7; V gene: TRBV2; D gene: .; CDR3 DNA: TGTGCCAGCACCCCTTGGGCAGGCTACGAGCAGTACTTC; CDR3 protein: CASTPWAGYEQYF
clone size: .; J gene: TRBJ1-2; V gene: TRBV7-6; D gene: .; CDR3 DNA: TGTGCCAGCAGCTATTATGCTGACAGAGTGGATGGCTACACCTTC; CDR3 protein: CASSYYADRVDGYTF
clone size: .; J gene: TRBJ2-2; V gene: TRBV29-1; D gene: .; CDR3 DNA: TGCAGCGCCCCGCGGGATACCGGGGAGCTGTTTTTT; CDR3 protein: CSAPRDTGELFF
clone size: .; J gene: TRBJ2-7; V gene: TRBV9; D gene: .; CDR3 DNA: TGTGCCAGCAGCGTACACCCGGGCTACGAGCAGTACTTC; CDR3 protein: CASSVHPGYEQYF
clone size: once; J gene: TRBJ2-3; V gene: TRBV7-3; D gene: .; CDR3 DNA: TGTGCCAGCAGCTTATTGGGCACCGATACGCAGTATTTT; CDR3 protein: CASSLLGTDTQYF
clone size: .; J gene: TRBJ2-7; V gene: TRBV18; D gene: TRBD2; CDR3 DNA: TGTGCCAGCTCACGGGGGGGATTACCTGACTACGAGCAGTACTTC; CDR3 protein: CASSRGGLPDYEQYF
clone size: .; J gene: TRBJ1-2; V gene: TRBV9; D gene: TRBD1; CDR3 DNA: TGTGCCAGCAGCGGCCAGGGGGGCGGCTACACCTTC; CDR3 protein: CASSGQGGGYTF
clone size: .; J gene: TRBJ2-7; V gene: TRBV10-2; D gene: .; CDR3 DNA: TGCGCCAGCAGCCCTAGCTCCTACGAGCAGTACTTC; CDR3 protein: CASSPSSYEQYF
clone size: .; J gene: TRBJ2-3; V gene: TRBV20-1; D gene: .; CDR3 DNA: TGCAGTGCTAGTACTCAGGCTGGCACAGATACGCAGTATTTT; CDR3 protein: CSASTQAGTDTQYF
clone size: .; J gene: TRBJ1-2; V gene: TRBV28; D gene: TRBD1; CDR3 DNA: TGTGCCAGCAGTTCAACGACAGGGGGCTATGGCTACACCTTC; CDR3 protein: CASSSTTGGYGYTF
clone size: .; J gene: TRBJ1-2; V gene: TRBV28; D gene: .; CDR3 DNA: TGTGCCAGCAGTCCTTCACAGGGCTATGGCTACACCTTC; CDR3 protein: CASSPSQGYGYTF
clone size: .; J gene: TRBJ1-5; V gene: TRBV25-1; D gene: .; CDR3 DNA: TGTGCCAGCAGTGAATTGGACAGACCCAATCAGCCCCAGCATTTT; CDR3 protein: CASSELDRPNQPQHF
clone size: .; J gene: TRBJ1-5; V gene: TRBV23-1; D gene: .; CDR3 DNA: TGCGCCAGCACGAGGAGAAGAAATCAGCCCCAGCATTTT; CDR3 protein: CASTRRRNQPQHF